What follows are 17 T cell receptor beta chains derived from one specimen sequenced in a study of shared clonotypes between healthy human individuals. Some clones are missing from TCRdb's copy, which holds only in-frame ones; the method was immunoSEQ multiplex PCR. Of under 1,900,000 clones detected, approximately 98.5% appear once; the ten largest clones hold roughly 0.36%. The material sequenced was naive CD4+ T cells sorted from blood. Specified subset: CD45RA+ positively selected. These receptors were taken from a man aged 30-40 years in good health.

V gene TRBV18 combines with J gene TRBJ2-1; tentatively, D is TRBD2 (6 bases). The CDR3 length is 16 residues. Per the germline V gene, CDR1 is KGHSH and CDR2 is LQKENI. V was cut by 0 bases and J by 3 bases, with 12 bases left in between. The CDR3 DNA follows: TGTGCCAGCTCACCACCGGGGAGGAAAGTCTACAATGAGCAGTTCTTC. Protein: CASSPPGRKVYNEQFF. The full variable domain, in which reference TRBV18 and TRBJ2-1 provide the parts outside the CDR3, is NAGVMQNPRHLVRRRGQEARLRCSPMKGHSHVYWYRQLPEEGLKFMVYLQKENIIDESGMPKERFSAEFPKEGPSILRIQQVVRGDSAAYFCASSPPGRKVYNEQFFGPGTRLTVL.

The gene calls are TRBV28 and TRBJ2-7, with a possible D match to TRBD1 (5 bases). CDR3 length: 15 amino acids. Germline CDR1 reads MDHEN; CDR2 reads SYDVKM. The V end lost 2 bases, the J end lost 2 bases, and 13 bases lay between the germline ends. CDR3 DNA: TGTGCCAGCAGTTTAAAGGGCGCAGGGCCCTACGAGCAGTACTTC. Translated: CASSLKGAGPYEQYF.

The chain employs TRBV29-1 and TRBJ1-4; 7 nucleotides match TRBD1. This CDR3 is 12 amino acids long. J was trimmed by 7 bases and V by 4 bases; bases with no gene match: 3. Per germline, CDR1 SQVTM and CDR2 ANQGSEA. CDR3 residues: CSVAQGSEKLFF. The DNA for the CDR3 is TGCAGCGTTGCACAGGGGAGTGAAAAACTGTTTTTT.

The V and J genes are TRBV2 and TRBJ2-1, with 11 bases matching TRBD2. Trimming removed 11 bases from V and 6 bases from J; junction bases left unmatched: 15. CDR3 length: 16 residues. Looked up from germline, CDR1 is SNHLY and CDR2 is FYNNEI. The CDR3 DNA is TGTGCCTCTAGACTAGCGGGATCTCCTACAGTCAATGAGCAGTTCTTC. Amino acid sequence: CASRLAGSPTVNEQFF.

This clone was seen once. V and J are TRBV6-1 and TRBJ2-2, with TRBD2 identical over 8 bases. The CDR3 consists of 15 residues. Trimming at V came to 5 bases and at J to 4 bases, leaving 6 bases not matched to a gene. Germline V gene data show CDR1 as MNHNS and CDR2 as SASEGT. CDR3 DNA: TGTGCCAGCAGTAATAGCGGGGCTCGCACCGGGGAGCTGTTTTTT. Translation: CASSNSGARTGELFF.

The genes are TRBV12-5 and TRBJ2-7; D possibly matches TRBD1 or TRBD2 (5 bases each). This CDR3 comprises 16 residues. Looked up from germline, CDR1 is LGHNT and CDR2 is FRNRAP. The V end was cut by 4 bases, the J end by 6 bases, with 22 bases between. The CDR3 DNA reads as TGTGCTAGTGGTTCGCACTTTGGGGGTCAAAAAGGCGAGCAGTACTTC. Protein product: CASGSHFGGQKGEQYF. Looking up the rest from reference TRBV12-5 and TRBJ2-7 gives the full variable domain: DARVTQTPRHKVTEMGQEVTMRCQPILGHNTVFWYRQTMMQGLELLAYFRNRAPLDDSGMPKDRFSAEMPDATLATLKIQPSEPRDSAVYFCASGSHFGGQKGEQYFGPGTRLTVT.

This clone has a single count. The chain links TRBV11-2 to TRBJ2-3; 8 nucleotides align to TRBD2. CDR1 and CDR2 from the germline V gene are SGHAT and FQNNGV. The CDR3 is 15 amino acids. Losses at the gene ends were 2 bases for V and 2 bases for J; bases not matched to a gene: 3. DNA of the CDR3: TGTGCCAGCAGCTTATGGGGACTAGACACAGATACGCAGTATTTT. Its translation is CASSLWGLDTDTQYF.

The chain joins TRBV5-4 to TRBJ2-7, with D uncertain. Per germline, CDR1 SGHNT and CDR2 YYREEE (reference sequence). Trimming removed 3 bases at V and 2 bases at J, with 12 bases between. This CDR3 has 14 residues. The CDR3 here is CASSSPRVPYEQYF. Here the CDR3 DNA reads TGTGCCAGCAGCTCGCCCCGGGTCCCCTACGAGCAGTACTTC. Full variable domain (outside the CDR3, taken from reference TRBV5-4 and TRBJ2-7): ETGVTQSPTHLIKTRGQQVTLRCSSQSGHNTVSWYQQALGQGPQFIFQYYREEENGRGNFPPRFSGLQFPNYSSELNVNALELDDSALYLCASSSPRVPYEQYFGPGTRLTVT.

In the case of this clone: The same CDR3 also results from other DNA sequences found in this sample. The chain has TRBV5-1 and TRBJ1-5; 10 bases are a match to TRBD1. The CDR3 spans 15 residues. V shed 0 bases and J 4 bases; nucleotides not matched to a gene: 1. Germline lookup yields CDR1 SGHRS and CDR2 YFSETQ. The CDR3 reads CASSLGDRGNQPQHF. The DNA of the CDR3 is TGCGCCAGCAGCTTGGGGGACAGGGGAAATCAGCCCCAGCATTTT.

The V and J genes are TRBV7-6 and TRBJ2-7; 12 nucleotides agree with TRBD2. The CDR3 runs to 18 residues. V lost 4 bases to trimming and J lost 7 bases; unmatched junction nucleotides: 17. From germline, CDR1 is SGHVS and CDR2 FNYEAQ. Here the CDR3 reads CASSSRIGLAGGPDEQYF. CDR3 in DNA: TGTGCCAGCAGCTCCAGGATTGGGCTAGCGGGAGGGCCGGATGAGCAGTACTTC.

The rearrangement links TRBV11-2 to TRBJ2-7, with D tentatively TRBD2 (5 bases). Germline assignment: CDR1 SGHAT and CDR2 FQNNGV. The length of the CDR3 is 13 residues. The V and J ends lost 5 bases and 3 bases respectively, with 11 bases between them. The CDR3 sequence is CASSLAEYYEQYF. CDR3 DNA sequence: TGTGCCAGCAGCCTAGCCGAGTACTACGAGCAGTACTTC.

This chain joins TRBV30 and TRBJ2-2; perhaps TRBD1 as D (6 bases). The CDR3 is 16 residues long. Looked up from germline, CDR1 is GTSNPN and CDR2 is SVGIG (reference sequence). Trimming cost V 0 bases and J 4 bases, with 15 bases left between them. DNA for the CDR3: TGTGCCTGGAGTGTATCGGCGCAGGGGCCCACCGGGGAGCTGTTTTTT. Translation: CAWSVSAQGPTGELFF.

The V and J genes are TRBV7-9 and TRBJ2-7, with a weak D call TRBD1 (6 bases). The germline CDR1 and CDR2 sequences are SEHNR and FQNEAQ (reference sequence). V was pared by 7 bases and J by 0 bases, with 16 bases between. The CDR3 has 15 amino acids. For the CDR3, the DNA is TGTGCCAGCACCCTGGACAGACTAAGCTCCTACGAGCAGTACTTC. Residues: CASTLDRLSSYEQYF. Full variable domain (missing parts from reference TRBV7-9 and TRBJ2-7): DTGVSQNPRHKITKRGQNVTFRCDPISEHNRLYWYRQTLGQGPEFLTYFQNEAQLEKSRLLSDRFSAERPKGSFSTLEIQRTEQGDSAMYLCASTLDRLSSYEQYFGPGTRLTVT.

The DNA for the CDR3 is TGTGCCAGCAGCCCCGGGACTAGCGGCAATGAGCAGTTCTTC. Translation gives CASSPGTSGNEQFF. This rearrangement joins TRBV7-7 to TRBJ2-1, with 11 bases lining up with TRBD2. The CDR3 has 14 residues. The V and J ends lost 5 bases and 6 bases, in that order; junction bases with no gene match: 3. Germline CDR1 is SSHAT and CDR2 is FNYEAQ (reference sequence).

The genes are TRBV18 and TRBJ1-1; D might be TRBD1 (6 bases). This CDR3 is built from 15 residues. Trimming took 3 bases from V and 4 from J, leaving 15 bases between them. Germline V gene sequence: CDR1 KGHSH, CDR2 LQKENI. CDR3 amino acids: CASSPTQGRVTEAFF. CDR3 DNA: TGTGCCAGCTCACCGACACAGGGTCGGGTCACTGAAGCTTTCTTT.

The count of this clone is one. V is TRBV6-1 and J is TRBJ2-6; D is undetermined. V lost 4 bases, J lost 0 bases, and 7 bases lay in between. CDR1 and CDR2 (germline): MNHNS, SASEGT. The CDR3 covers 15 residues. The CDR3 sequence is CASSGIISGANVLTF. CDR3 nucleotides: TGTGCCAGCAGTGGGATTATCTCTGGGGCCAACGTCCTGACTTTC.

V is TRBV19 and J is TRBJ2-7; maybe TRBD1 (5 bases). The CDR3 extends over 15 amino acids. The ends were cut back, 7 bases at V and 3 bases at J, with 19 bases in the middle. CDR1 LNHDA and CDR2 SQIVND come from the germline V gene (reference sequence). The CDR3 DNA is TGTGCCAGTAAACCCACGGCAGGGCCCCTCTACGAGCAGTACTTC. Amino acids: CASKPTAGPLYEQYF. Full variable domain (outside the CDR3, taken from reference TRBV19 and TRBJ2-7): DGGITQSPKYLFRKEGQNVTLSCEQNLNHDAMYWYRQDPGQGLRLIYYSQIVNDFQKGDIAEGYSVSREKKESFPLTVTSAQKNPTAFYLCASKPTAGPLYEQYFGPGTRLTVT.